This passage covers 24 T cell receptor beta chains from one sample sequenced in a study of CD8+ T cells in alopecia areata. Treatment noted: oral pan-JAK inhibitor, 5-10 mg twice daily. RNA was extracted and reverse transcribed into cDNA as the sequencing template. TCRdb's table, derived via immunoSEQ multiplex PCR, lists solely in-frame clones and lacks some. The sample gives some 220,000 clones, under 75% of which show up once; 1.6% is in the top ten. Here the sequenced sample was CD4+ T cells sorted from blood, taken at week 4, from a patient treated with tofacitinib. These receptors were collected from a human donor with alopecia areata.

The V and J genes are TRBV14 and TRBJ2-3; possibly TRBD2 for D (6 bases). The V and J ends lost 4 bases and 2 bases respectively, with 16 bases between them. Germline values: CDR1 SGHDN, CDR2 FVKESK. There are 16 residues in the CDR3. CDR3 nucleotides: TGTGCCAGCAGCCCCACCGGGCGGGGTGACACAGATACGCAGTATTTT. This translates into CASSPTGRGDTDTQYF.

V is TRBV30 and J is TRBJ1-1; D gene uncertain. CDR1 GTSNPN and CDR2 SVGIG come from the germline V gene (reference sequence). The ends were cut back, 2 bases at V and 1 base at J, with 8 bases in the middle. The CDR3 is 13 residues long. CDR3 region: CAWSPPANTEAFF. The CDR3 coding sequence is TGTGCCTGGAGTCCCCCGGCGAACACTGAAGCTTTCTTT.

This clone was detected a few times. This sequence joins TRBV4-1 and TRBJ2-1; 8 bases line up with TRBD1. V shed 6 bases and J 9 bases; nucleotides not matched to a gene: 13. Germline lookup yields CDR1 MGHRA and CDR2 YSYEKL. CDR3 length equals 15 residues. DNA of the CDR3: TGCGCCAGCAGTACCGGGACAGGCGGTAGGAGTGAGCAGTTCTTC. Translating it yields CASSTGTGGRSEQFF.

This clone has a handful of counts. V usage is TRBV28 and J usage is TRBJ2-5, with 7 bases matching TRBD1. With V trimmed by 5 bases and J by 3 bases, 3 bases remained unmatched. Germline V gene sequence: CDR1 MDHEN, CDR2 SYDVKM. CDR3 length: 13 residues. CDR3 bases: TGTGCCAGCAGTAGAGGGGGCGAAGAGACCCAGTACTTC. Amino acids: CASSRGGEETQYF.

On this clone: A junction boundary mismatches the germline segment, possibly from a read error. This rearrangement joins TRBV7-3 to TRBJ1-5; TRBD1 matches 12 bases. CDR1 and CDR2 from the germline V gene are SGHTA and FQGTGA. This CDR3 comprises 15 residues. DNA for the CDR3: TGTGCCAGCAGCGCCGGGACAGGGGGCAACCAGCCCCAGCATTTT. Its translation is CASSAGTGGNQPQHF.

This sequence joins TRBV29-1 and TRBJ1-2, with D perhaps TRBD1 (5 bases). Trimming took off 4 bases at V and 6 bases at J, with 15 bases between the two ends. This CDR3 comprises 13 residues. The germline CDR1 and CDR2 sequences are SQVTM and ANQGSEA. This CDR3 reads CSVGGTGLHGYTF. DNA for the CDR3: TGCAGCGTTGGGGGCACAGGCCTCCATGGCTACACCTTC.

Concerning this clone itself: Within the sample, other DNA sequences also encode this same CDR3. This sequence joins TRBV29-1 and TRBJ2-3, with D hard to call. The CDR3 contains 11 residues. Germline V gives CDR1 SQVTM, CDR2 ANQGSEA. The V gene lost 6 bases and the J gene lost 2 bases, with 6 bases spanning the gap. Here the CDR3 DNA reads TGCAGCGTCGACCACACAGATACGCAGTATTTT. Translation: CSVDHTDTQYF.

This rearrangement joins TRBV4-1 to TRBJ1-5; a weak D match, TRBD1 (5 bases). Per the germline V gene, CDR1 is MGHRA and CDR2 is YSYEKL. V lost 0 bases and J 6 bases, leaving 9 bases between the germline ends. The length of the CDR3 is 14 residues. The CDR3 reads CASSQDRVGQPQHF. The CDR3 DNA reads as TGCGCCAGCAGCCAAGACAGGGTCGGTCAGCCCCAGCATTTT.

This clone was found a few times. The genes are TRBV6-6 and TRBJ1-2; 11 positions agree with TRBD1. Per the germline V gene, CDR1 is MNHNY and CDR2 is SVGAGI (reference sequence). The CDR3 is 15 residues long. V lost 2 bases to trimming and J lost 6 bases; unmatched junction nucleotides: 5. CDR3 sequence reads: CASSYEGTGGNGYTF. The DNA for the CDR3 is TGTGCCAGCAGTTACGAGGGGACAGGGGGGAATGGCTACACCTTC.

The chain is built from TRBV29-1 and TRBJ1-1, with D uncertain. Germline V lookup: CDR1 SQVTM, CDR2 ANQGSEA. The V and J ends lost 3 bases and 8 bases respectively, with 10 bases between them. The CDR3 spans 11 residues. The CDR3 region has the DNA TGCAGCGTTGAGACATTTGGGGAAGCTTTCTTT. It specifies CSVETFGEAFF.

This clone was seen once. The V and J genes are TRBV9 and TRBJ2-3; no clear D. The V end was cut by 3 bases, the J end by 4 bases, with 15 bases between. Germline-derived CDR1 and CDR2 are SGDLS and YYNGEE. CDR3 size: 15 residues. The DNA of the CDR3 is TGTGCCAGCAGCGCCCTAGGAGCTGGTGCAGATACGCAGTATTTT. It codes for CASSALGAGADTQYF.

V and J are TRBV7-9 and TRBJ1-6, with no clear D. Germline CDR1 is SEHNR and CDR2 is FQNEAQ (reference sequence). The CDR3 length is 14 residues. Trimming removed 0 bases at V and 10 bases at J, with 10 bases between. Here the CDR3 reads CASSLALNFSPLHF. CDR3 DNA: TGTGCCAGCAGCTTAGCGCTGAATTTCTCACCCCTCCACTTT.

This clone showed up just a few times. The rearrangement uses TRBV21-1 and TRBJ2-7. TRBV21-1 is an annotated pseudogene. This CDR3 contains 13 residues. DNA for the CDR3: TGTGCCAGCAGCAAAGTAGGGACGAACGAGCAGTACTTC. Residues: CASSKVGTNEQYF.

Details on this clone: The identical CDR3 is also encoded by other nucleotide sequences in the sample. The chain has TRBV29-1 and TRBJ1-1; TRBD1 agrees at 10 bases. The junction had 3 bases not matched to a gene; V was cut back by 6 bases and J by 5 bases. This CDR3 region has 12 residues. Germline CDR1 and CDR2: SQVTM and ANQGSEA. The DNA of the CDR3 is TGCAGCGTGGGACAGGGGAGGACTGAAGCTTTCTTT. Translation: CSVGQGRTEAFF.

CDR3 protein: CASTFCRDRNGYTF. DNA of the CDR3: TGCGCCAGCACCTTCTGCCGGGACAGAAATGGCTACACCTTC. The V gene is TRBV23-1, the J gene TRBJ1-2; 7 positions agree with TRBD1. TRBV23-1 is an ORF, and what it does is uncertain. The junction had 11 bases not matched to a gene; V was cut back by 7 bases and J by 6 bases. The CDR3 covers 14 residues.

The chain combines TRBV7-9 with TRBJ2-3, with D possibly TRBD2 on 7 matching bases. V lost 5 bases to trimming and J lost 6 bases, with 15 bases between them. Germline V gene data show CDR1 as SEHNR and CDR2 as FQNEAQ (reference sequence). CDR3 size: 14 residues. The CDR3 loop is CASSRGEGGDTQYF. CDR3 sequence (DNA): TGTGCCAGCAGCCGGGGGGAGGGGGGTGATACGCAGTATTTT.

This clone has only one observation. The CDR3 loop is CASSLARSTGTGSYEQYF. The DNA of the CDR3 is TGTGCCAGCAGCTTAGCAAGGTCAACAGGGACAGGGTCCTACGAGCAGTACTTC. The V call is TRBV7-6, the J call TRBJ2-7; 9 bases fit TRBD1. Trimming removed 0 bases from V and 1 base from J; junction bases left unmatched: 10. Per germline, CDR1 SGHVS and CDR2 FNYEAQ. The CDR3 covers 18 residues.

The chain combines TRBV7-9 with TRBJ1-5, with D perhaps matching TRBD1 (5 bases). The CDR3 spans 13 residues. In germline, CDR1 is SEHNR, CDR2 FQNEAQ (reference sequence). Trimming stripped 5 bases from V and 7 bases from J, with 12 bases between. The CDR3 DNA follows: TGTGCCAGCAGCACTCAGAGGGACCAGCCCCAGCATTTT. It codes for CASSTQRDQPQHF.

The chain couples TRBV28 to TRBJ1-5, with a weak D call TRBD1 (6 bases). Trimming left V 1 base short and J 7 bases short, with 11 bases between. CDR1 is MDHEN, CDR2 SYDVKM, per germline. The CDR3 runs 14 residues. In DNA form, the CDR3 reads TGTGCCAGCAGTTTATTCAGGGGAGGGCAGCCCCAGCATTTT. As protein: CASSLFRGGQPQHF.

The CDR3 reads CAFKIYEQYF. CDR3 DNA sequence: TGTGCCTTCAAGATCTACGAGCAGTACTTC. The V gene is TRBV30, the J gene TRBJ2-7; D uncertain. V was trimmed by 7 bases and J by 3 bases, leaving 7 bases between them. Germline V gene sequence: CDR1 GTSNPN, CDR2 SVGIG (reference sequence). The CDR3 runs to 10 residues.

This chain joins TRBV30 and TRBJ1-5; D is unclear. The ends were cut back, 2 bases at V and 9 bases at J, with 14 bases in the middle. CDR3 length: 13 amino acids. From germline, CDR1 is GTSNPN and CDR2 SVGIG (reference sequence). CDR3 sequence reads: CAWSSPTHGPQHF. Here the CDR3 DNA reads TGTGCCTGGAGTTCTCCGACACACGGGCCCCAGCATTTT.

This sequence joins TRBV30 and TRBJ1-1; maybe TRBD1 (5 bases). This CDR3 spans 19 amino acids. The V gene's germline CDR1 is GTSNPN and CDR2 SVGIG (reference sequence). With 0 bases removed from V and 0 bases from J, the gap between germline ends came to 23 bases. The CDR3 DNA reads as TGTGCCTGGAGTGTAGACTGGATATTAACGGAGGGGATGAACACTGAAGCTTTCTTT. Its protein is CAWSVDWILTEGMNTEAFF.

This chain links TRBV5-1 with TRBJ1-4; D remains ambiguous. The germline gives CDR1 SGHRS, CDR2 YFSETQ. The germline V and J ends were trimmed by 0 bases and 7 bases, with 10 bases remaining between them. This CDR3 contains 14 residues. The CDR3 reads CASSLAQTGEKLFF. CDR3 DNA: TGCGCCAGCAGCTTGGCCCAAACGGGTGAAAAACTGTTTTTT.

J is TRBJ1-5 and V is TRBV7-2; D is perhaps TRBD1 (5 bases). Trimming removed 2 bases from V and 7 bases from J, with 15 bases in between. Germline V gives CDR1 SGHTA, CDR2 FQGNSA. The CDR3 extends over 15 amino acids. In nucleotides, the CDR3 is TGTGCCAGCAGCTTAATGGCGGCCGAGGGGCAGCCCCAGCATTTT. Its protein is CASSLMAAEGQPQHF.